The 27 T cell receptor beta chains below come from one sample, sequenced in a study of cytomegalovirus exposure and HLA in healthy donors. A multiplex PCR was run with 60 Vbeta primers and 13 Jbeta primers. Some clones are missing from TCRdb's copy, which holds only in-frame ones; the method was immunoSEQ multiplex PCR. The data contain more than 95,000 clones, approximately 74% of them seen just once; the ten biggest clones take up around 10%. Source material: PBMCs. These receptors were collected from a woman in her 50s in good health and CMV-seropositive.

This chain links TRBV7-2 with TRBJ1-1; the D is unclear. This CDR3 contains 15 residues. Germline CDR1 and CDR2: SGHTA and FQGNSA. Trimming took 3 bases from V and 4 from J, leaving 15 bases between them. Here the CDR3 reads CASSFRSFPPTEAFF. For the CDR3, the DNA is TGTGCCAGCAGCTTTCGGTCCTTCCCTCCCACTGAAGCTTTCTTT.

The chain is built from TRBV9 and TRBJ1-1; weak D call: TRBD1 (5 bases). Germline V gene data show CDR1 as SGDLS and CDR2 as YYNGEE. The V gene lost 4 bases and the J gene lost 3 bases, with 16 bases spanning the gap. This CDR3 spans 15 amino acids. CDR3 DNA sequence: TGTGCCAGCAGCCCCCCACCGGGACTGTACACTGAAGCTTTCTTT. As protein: CASSPPPGLYTEAFF.

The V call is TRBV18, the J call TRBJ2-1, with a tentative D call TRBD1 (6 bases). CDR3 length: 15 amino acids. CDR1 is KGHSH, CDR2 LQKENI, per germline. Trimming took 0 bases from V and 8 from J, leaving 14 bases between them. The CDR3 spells CASSPPMKTGYEQFF. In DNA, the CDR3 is TGTGCCAGCTCACCACCGATGAAGACAGGATATGAGCAGTTCTTC. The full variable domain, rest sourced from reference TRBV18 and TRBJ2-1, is NAGVMQNPRHLVRRRGQEARLRCSPMKGHSHVYWYRQLPEEGLKFMVYLQKENIIDESGMPKERFSAEFPKEGPSILRIQQVVRGDSAAYFCASSPPMKTGYEQFFGPGTRLTVL.

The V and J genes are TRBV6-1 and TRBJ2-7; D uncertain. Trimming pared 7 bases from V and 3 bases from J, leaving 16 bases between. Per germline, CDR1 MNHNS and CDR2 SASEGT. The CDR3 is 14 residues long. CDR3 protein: CASNSLYDYYEQYF. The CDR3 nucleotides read TGTGCCAGCAATAGCCTCTACGATTACTACGAGCAGTACTTC.

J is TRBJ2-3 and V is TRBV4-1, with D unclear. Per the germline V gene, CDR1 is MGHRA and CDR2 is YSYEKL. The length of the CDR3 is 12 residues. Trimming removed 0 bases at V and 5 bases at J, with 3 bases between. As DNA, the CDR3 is TGCGCCAGCAGCCAAGAACAAGATACGCAGTATTTT. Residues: CASSQEQDTQYF.

CDR3 amino acids: CASRVRGGGTNEQFF. The CDR3 region has the DNA TGCGCCAGCAGGGTACGGGGCGGCGGGACGAATGAGCAGTTCTTC. The V and J genes are TRBV4-3 and TRBJ2-1; D might be TRBD2 (6 bases). Trimming took 6 bases from V and 7 from J, leaving 19 bases between them. CDR3 length equals 15 residues. Germline V lookup: CDR1 LGHNA, CDR2 YSLEER.

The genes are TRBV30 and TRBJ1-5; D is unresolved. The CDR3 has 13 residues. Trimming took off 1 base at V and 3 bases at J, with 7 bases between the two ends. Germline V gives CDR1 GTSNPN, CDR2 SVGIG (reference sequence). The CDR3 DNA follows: TGTGCCTGGAGTGCCCTACCCAATCAGCCCCAGCATTTT. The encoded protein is CAWSALPNQPQHF.

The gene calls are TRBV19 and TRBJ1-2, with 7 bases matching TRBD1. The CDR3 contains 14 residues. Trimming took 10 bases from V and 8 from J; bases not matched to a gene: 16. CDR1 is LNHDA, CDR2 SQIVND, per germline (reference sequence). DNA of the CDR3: TGTGCCACAGCCCTCGATAGGGGGCTAAGGGGCTACACCTTC. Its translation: CATALDRGLRGYTF.

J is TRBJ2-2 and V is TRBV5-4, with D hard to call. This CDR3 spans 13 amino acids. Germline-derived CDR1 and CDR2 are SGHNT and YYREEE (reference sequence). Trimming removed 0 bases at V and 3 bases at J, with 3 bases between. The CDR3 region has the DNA TGTGCCAGCAGCTTGGTAGACACCGGGGAGCTGTTTTTT. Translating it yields CASSLVDTGELFF.

In DNA form, the CDR3 reads TGTGCCAGCAGTCAGACCCGAGGGAGCTCCTACGAGCAGTACTTC. Protein: CASSQTRGSSYEQYF. The V and J genes are TRBV28 and TRBJ2-7; the D gene is possibly TRBD2 (5 bases). V was shortened by 5 bases and J by 0 bases, with 14 bases between the two germline ends. CDR1 and CDR2 (germline): MDHEN, SYDVKM. The CDR3 consists of 15 residues.

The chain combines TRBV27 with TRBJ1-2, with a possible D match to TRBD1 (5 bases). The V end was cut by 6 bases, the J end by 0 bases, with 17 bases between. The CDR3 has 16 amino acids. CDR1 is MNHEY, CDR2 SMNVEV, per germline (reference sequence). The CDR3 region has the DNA TGTGCCAGCAGCCCCTCCACAGGTTTAGCTAACTATGGCTACACCTTC. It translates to CASSPSTGLANYGYTF.

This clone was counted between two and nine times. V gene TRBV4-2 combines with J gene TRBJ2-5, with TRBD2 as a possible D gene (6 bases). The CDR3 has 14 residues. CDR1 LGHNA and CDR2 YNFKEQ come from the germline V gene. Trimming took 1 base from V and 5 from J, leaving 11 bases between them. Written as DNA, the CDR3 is TGTGCCAGCAGCCAAGTTGCGGGAAGTGAGACCCAGTACTTC. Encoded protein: CASSQVAGSETQYF.

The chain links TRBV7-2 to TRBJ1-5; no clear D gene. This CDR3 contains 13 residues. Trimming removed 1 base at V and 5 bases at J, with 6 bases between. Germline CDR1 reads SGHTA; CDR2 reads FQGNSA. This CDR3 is CASSLVRDQPQHF. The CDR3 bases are TGTGCCAGCAGCTTAGTTCGGGATCAGCCCCAGCATTTT.

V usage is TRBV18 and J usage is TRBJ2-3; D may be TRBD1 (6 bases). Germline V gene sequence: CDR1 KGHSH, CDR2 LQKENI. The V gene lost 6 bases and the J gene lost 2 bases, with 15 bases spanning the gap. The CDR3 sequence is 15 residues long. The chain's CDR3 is CASSTTGFNTDTQYF. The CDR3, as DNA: TGTGCCAGCTCGACTACAGGGTTTAACACAGATACGCAGTATTTT.

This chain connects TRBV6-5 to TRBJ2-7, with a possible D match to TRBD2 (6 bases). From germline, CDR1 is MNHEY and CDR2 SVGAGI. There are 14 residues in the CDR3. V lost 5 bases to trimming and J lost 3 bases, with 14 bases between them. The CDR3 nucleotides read TGTGCCAGCAGTCCCTCAAGCGGGCTCTACGAGCAGTACTTC. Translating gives CASSPSSGLYEQYF.

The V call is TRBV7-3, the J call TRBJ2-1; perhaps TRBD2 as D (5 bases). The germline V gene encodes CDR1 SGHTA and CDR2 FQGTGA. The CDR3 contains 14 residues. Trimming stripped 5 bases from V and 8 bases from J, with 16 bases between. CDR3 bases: TGTGCCAGCAGCGTGGGATCGACCGGGGATGAGCAGTTCTTC. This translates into CASSVGSTGDEQFF.

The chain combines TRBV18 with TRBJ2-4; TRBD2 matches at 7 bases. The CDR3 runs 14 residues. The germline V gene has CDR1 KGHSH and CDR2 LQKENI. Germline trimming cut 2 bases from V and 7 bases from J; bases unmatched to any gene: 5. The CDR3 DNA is TGTGCCAGCTCACCATCGGACGGGGGGAACATTCAGTACTTC. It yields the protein CASSPSDGGNIQYF.

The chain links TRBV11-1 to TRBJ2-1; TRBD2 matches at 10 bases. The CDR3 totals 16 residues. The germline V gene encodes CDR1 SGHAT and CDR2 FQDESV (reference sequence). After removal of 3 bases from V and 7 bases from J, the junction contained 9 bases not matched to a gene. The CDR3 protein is CASSFPGLASPNEQFF. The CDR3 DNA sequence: TGTGCCAGCAGCTTTCCGGGACTAGCGAGCCCTAATGAGCAGTTCTTC.

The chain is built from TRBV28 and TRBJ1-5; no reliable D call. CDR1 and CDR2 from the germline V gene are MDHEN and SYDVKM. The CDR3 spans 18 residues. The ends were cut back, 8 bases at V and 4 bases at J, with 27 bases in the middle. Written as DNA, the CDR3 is TGTGCCAGCCGCCTCGCGGAACGGACTCTCCCCATGAATCAGCCCCAGCATTTT. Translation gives CASRLAERTLPMNQPQHF.

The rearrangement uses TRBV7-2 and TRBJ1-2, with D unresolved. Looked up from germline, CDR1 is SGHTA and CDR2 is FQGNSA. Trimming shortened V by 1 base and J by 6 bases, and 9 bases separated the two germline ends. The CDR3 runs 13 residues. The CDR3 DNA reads TGTGCCAGCAGCTTAGTTTCCGGAGATGGCTACACCTTC. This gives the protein CASSLVSGDGYTF.

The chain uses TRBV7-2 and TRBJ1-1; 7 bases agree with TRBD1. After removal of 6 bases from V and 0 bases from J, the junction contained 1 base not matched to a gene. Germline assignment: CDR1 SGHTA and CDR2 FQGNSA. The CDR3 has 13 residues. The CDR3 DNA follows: TGTGCCAGCAGGGGACAGATGAACACTGAAGCTTTCTTT. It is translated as CASRGQMNTEAFF.

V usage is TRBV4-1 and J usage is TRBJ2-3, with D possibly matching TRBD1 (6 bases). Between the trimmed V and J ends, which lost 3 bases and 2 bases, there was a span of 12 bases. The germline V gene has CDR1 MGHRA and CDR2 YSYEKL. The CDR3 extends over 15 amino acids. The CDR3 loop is CASSHTGQATDTQYF. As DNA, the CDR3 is TGCGCCAGCAGCCACACAGGGCAGGCCACAGATACGCAGTATTTT.

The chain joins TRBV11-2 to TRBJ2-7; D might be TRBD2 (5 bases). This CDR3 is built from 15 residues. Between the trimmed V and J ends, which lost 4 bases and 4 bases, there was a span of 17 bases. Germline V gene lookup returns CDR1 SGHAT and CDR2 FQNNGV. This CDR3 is CASSSLRGPEYEQYF. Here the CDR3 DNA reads TGTGCCAGCAGCTCCCTCCGAGGGCCAGAATACGAGCAGTACTTC.

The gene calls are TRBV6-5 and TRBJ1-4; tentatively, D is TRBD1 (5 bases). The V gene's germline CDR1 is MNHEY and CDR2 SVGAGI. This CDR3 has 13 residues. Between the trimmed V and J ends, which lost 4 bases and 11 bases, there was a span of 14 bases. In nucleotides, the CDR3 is TGTGCCAGCAGTTCACAGGTCGGTTGGAAACTGTTTTTT. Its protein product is CASSSQVGWKLFF.

The chain's CDR3 is CAISESAGRRGYTF. DNA of the CDR3: TGTGCCATCAGTGAGTCTGCAGGGCGTCGCGGCTACACCTTC. The V and J genes are TRBV10-3 and TRBJ1-2; D is possibly TRBD1 (5 bases). The germline CDR1 and CDR2 sequences are ENHRY and SYGVKD. CDR3 size: 14 residues. V dropped 0 bases and J dropped 8 bases, with 13 bases sitting between them.

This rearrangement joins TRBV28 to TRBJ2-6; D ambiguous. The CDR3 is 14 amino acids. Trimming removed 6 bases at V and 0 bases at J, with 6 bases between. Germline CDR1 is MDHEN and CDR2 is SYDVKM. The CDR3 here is CASRSSSGANVLTF. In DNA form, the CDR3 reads TGTGCCAGCAGATCGTCCTCTGGGGCCAACGTCCTGACTTTC.

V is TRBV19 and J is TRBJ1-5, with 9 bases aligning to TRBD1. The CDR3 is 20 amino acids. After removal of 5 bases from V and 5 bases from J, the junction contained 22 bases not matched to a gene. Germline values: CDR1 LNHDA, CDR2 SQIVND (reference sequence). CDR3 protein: CASSGRTGTGTAREDQPQHF. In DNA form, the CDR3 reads TGTGCCAGTAGTGGACGCACCGGGACAGGGACAGCTCGGGAGGATCAGCCCCAGCATTTT.